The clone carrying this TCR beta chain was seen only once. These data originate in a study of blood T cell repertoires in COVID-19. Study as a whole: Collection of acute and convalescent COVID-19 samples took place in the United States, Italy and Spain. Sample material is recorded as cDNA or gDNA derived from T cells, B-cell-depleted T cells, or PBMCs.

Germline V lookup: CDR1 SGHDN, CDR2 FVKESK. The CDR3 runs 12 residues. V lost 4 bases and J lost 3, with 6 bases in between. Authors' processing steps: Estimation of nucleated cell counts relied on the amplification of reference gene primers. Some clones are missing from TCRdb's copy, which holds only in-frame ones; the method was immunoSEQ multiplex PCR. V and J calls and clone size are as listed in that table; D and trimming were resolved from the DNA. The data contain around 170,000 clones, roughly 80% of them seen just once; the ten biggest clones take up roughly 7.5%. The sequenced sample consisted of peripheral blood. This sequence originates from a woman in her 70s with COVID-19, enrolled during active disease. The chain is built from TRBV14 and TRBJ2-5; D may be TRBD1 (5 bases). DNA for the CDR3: TGTGCCAGCAGCCTCAGGGAAGAGACCCAGTACTTC. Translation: CASSLREETQYF.